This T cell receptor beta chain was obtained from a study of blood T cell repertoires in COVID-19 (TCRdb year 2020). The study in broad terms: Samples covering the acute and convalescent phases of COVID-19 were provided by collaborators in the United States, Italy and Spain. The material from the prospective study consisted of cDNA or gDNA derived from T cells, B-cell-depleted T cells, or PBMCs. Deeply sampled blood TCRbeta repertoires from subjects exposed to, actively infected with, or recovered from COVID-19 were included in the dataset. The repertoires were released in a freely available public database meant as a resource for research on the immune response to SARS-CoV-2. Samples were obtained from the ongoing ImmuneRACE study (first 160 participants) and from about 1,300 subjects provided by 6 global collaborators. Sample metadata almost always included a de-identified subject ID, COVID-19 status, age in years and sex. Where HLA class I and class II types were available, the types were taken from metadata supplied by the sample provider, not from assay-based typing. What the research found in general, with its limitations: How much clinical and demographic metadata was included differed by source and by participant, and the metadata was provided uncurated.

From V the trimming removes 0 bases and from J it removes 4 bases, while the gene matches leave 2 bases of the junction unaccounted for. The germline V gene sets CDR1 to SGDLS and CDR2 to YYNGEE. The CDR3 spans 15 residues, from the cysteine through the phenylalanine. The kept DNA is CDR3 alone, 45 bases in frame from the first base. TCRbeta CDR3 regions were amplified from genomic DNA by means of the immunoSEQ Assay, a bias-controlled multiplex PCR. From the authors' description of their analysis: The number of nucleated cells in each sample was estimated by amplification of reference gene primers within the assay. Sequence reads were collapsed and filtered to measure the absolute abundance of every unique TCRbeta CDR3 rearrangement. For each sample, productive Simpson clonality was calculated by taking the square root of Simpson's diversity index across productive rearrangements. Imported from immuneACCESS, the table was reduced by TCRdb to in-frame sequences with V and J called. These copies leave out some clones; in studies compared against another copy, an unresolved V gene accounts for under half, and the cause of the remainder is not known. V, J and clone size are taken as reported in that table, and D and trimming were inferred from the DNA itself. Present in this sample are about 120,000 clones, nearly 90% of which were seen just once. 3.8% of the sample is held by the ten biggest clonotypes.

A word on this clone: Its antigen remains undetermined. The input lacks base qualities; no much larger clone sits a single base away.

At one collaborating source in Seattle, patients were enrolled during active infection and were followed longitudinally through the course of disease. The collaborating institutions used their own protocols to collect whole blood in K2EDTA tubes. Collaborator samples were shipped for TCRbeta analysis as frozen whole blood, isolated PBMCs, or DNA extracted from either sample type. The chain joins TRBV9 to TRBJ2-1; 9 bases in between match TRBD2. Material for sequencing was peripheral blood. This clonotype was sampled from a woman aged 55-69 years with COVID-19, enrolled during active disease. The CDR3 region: CASSVAAGGYNEQFF. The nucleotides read TGTGCCAGCAGCGTAGCAGCGGGGGGTTACAATGAGCAGTTCTTC.